Sequencing of this T cell receptor (beta chain) was carried out in a study of shared clonotypes between healthy human individuals. Study overall: Donors were two women and a few men aged 18 to 49.

V was pared by 5 bases and J by 3 bases, with 19 bases between. Germline-derived CDR1 and CDR2 are SEHNR and FQNEAQ (reference sequence). CDR3 size: 17 residues. Profiling relied on immunoSEQ multiplex PCR, and the TCRdb table lists in-frame clones only, not all of them. The sample has some 2.3 million clones; more than 80% are singletons. The chain joins TRBV7-9 to TRBJ1-4, with D perhaps matching TRBD1 (5 bases). This sequence was found in a man between 18 and 29 years old in good health. Some clones in this sample may be carry-over from other donors' samples. The material sequenced was naive CD4+ T cells from PBMCs. The subset: CD45RA+ positively selected. The CDR3 DNA sequence: TGTGCCAGCAGCGTGTGGGACCCCCTGGGAGCTAATGAAAAACTGTTTTTT. As protein: CASSVWDPLGANEKLFF.